Listed below are T cell receptor beta chains from one sample, sequenced in a study of blood T cells in healthy people across ages. TCRdb re-called the 5' RACE reads through MiXCR, storing one row per CDR3 protein. The sample lists some 860,000 distinct CDR3 sequences; approximately 53% were seen once. Sequenced: blood. The receptor source for this set is a middle-aged man in good health. Both conserved end residues are part of each CDR3. The D gene is left open where the match is weak. Clone sizes are given selectively: once, few, many, or a class where the clone is expanded.

V gene: TRBV3-1
D gene: .
clone size: .
J gene: TRBJ2-7
CDR3 DNA: TGTGCCAGCAGCCAAAGGTCTCAGATCGAGCAGTACTTC
CDR3 protein: CASSQRSQIEQYF

V gene: TRBV19
D gene: .
clone size: few
J gene: TRBJ2-7
CDR3 DNA: TGTGCCACCTCCGAGGGGGGGTCCCAGCAGTACTTC
CDR3 protein: CATSEGGSQQYF

V gene: TRBV6-5
D gene: .
clone size: .
J gene: TRBJ2-7
CDR3 DNA: TGTGCCAGCAGCAGCCCTAGGGGCAGGGATCCCTACGAGCAGTACTTC
CDR3 protein: CASSSPRGRDPYEQYF

V gene: TRBV20-1
D gene: TRBD2
clone size: many
J gene: TRBJ2-5
CDR3 DNA: TGCAGTGCGAAGGGGACTAGCGGGGGGGCCAGAGAGACCCAGTACTTC
CDR3 protein: CSAKGTSGGARETQYF

V gene: TRBV7-2
D gene: .
clone size: few
J gene: TRBJ2-3
CDR3 DNA: TGTGCCAGCAGCTTATACGACAGCACAGATACGCAGTATTTT
CDR3 protein: CASSLYDSTDTQYF

V gene: TRBV20-1
D gene: TRBD1
clone size: .
J gene: TRBJ2-2
CDR3 DNA: TGCAGTGCTAGAGATTCCGGGACAGCGAACACCGGGGAGCTGTTTTTT
CDR3 protein: CSARDSGTANTGELFF

V gene: TRBV4-1
D gene: .
clone size: .
J gene: TRBJ2-3
CDR3 DNA: TGCGCCAGCAGCCAAGGCGGCGGTCCTAGCACAGATACGCAGTATTTT
CDR3 protein: CASSQGGGPSTDTQYF

V gene: TRBV28
D gene: .
clone size: .
J gene: TRBJ2-7
CDR3 DNA: TGTGCCAGCAGTCCAGGGGCGAACTCCTATGAGCAGTACTTC
CDR3 protein: CASSPGANSYEQYF

V gene: TRBV20-1
D gene: TRBD1
clone size: .
J gene: TRBJ2-4
CDR3 DNA: TGCAGTGCTACCGTGGACAGGGAAGAGAGGGGAATCATAGCCAAAAACATTCAGTACTTC
CDR3 protein: CSATVDREERGIIAKNIQYF

V gene: TRBV7-3
D gene: .
clone size: .
J gene: TRBJ1-6
CDR3 DNA: TGTGCCAGCAGCTCGGGGAGGTGGAATTCACCCCTCCACTTT
CDR3 protein: CASSSGRWNSPLHF

V gene: TRBV5-1
D gene: TRBD1
clone size: .
J gene: TRBJ1-1
CDR3 DNA: TGCGCCAGCAGACCTGGAGGGGGACAGGGGGCGGTTAGGGCCTTAACTGAAGCTTTCTTT
CDR3 protein: CASRPGGGQGAVRALTEAFF

V gene: TRBV29-1
D gene: .
clone size: .
J gene: TRBJ2-5
CDR3 DNA: TGCAGCGTTGAATGGGGGCCGGGGGAGACCCAGTACTTC
CDR3 protein: CSVEWGPGETQYF

V gene: TRBV10-3
D gene: TRBD1
clone size: .
J gene: TRBJ1-1
CDR3 DNA: TGTGCCATCAGTATCGGACAGGGGGCTGAAGCTTTCTTT
CDR3 protein: CAISIGQGAEAFF

V gene: TRBV6-2/TRBV6-3
D gene: TRBD2
clone size: .
J gene: TRBJ2-5
CDR3 DNA: TGTGCCAGCAGTTCCAGACTAGCGGGATACCAAGAGACCCAGTACTTC
CDR3 protein: CASSSRLAGYQETQYF

V gene: TRBV3-1
D gene: TRBD2
clone size: .
J gene: TRBJ2-1
CDR3 DNA: TGTGCCAGCAGCCAAGAAATTTGGTTCAGGGAAGAGCGGGAGGCGGGCTACAATGAGCAGTTCTTC
CDR3 protein: CASSQEIWFREEREAGYNEQFF

V gene: TRBV25-1
D gene: TRBD1
clone size: .
J gene: TRBJ1-3
CDR3 DNA: TGTGCCAGCGGACGGACAGGCTCTGGAAACACCATATATTTT
CDR3 protein: CASGRTGSGNTIYF

V gene: TRBV28
D gene: TRBD1
clone size: .
J gene: TRBJ1-2
CDR3 DNA: TGTGCCAGCAGTCCGACCGGGACAGAGGTTGGGTATGGCTACACCTTC
CDR3 protein: CASSPTGTEVGYGYTF

V gene: TRBV9
D gene: .
clone size: .
J gene: TRBJ2-5
CDR3 DNA: TGTGCCAGCAGCGTAGTGGGATTTCCAAGTTATGAGACCCAGTACTTC
CDR3 protein: CASSVVGFPSYETQYF

V gene: TRBV11-2
D gene: .
clone size: .
J gene: TRBJ2-1
CDR3 DNA: TGTGCCAGCAGCTTCAAGGGAGTAGTAGCGATCTCCTACAATGAGCAGTTCTTC
CDR3 protein: CASSFKGVVAISYNEQFF

V gene: TRBV12-3/TRBV12-4
D gene: .
clone size: .
J gene: TRBJ2-3
CDR3 DNA: TGTGCCAGCAGCCACGAGCGGAGACTAGGGGTAGGAGCGCAGTATTTT
CDR3 protein: CASSHERRLGVGAQYF

V gene: TRBV20-1
D gene: TRBD2
clone size: many
J gene: TRBJ2-3
CDR3 DNA: TGCAGTGCTCCCCCACGGACTAGCGGGGGGGTGGATACGCAGTATTTT
CDR3 protein: CSAPPRTSGGVDTQYF

V gene: TRBV20-1
D gene: .
clone size: .
J gene: TRBJ1-2
CDR3 DNA: TGCAGTGCTAGAGATTCGAGAGGGGCCTATGGCTACACCTTC
CDR3 protein: CSARDSRGAYGYTF

V gene: TRBV4-1
D gene: .
clone size: .
J gene: TRBJ1-4
CDR3 DNA: TGCGCCAGCAGCCAAGATCGAGGAGGGACGAATGAAAAACTGTTTTTT
CDR3 protein: CASSQDRGGTNEKLFF

V gene: TRBV4-2
D gene: .
clone size: .
J gene: TRBJ2-7
CDR3 DNA: TGTGCCGGCATCCAAGCCGGACAGCCCTACGAGCAGTACTTC
CDR3 protein: CAGIQAGQPYEQYF

V gene: TRBV5-1
D gene: TRBD2
clone size: .
J gene: TRBJ2-1
CDR3 DNA: TGCGCCAGCAGCTTAACATTAGCGGGGGATGAGCAGTTCTTC
CDR3 protein: CASSLTLAGDEQFF

V gene: TRBV5-1
D gene: TRBD1
clone size: few
J gene: TRBJ2-1
CDR3 DNA: TGCGCCAGCAGCTTAATCGGGACAGGGGTGGCAAATGAGCAGTTCTTC
CDR3 protein: CASSLIGTGVANEQFF

V gene: TRBV5-6
D gene: .
clone size: .
J gene: TRBJ1-2
CDR3 DNA: TGTGCCAGCAGCCCGAGACGGACCAACTATGGCTACACCTTC
CDR3 protein: CASSPRRTNYGYTF

V gene: TRBV7-2
D gene: .
clone size: .
J gene: TRBJ1-6
CDR3 DNA: TGTGCCAGCAGCTTAACGCTGGGCTCCTATAATTCACCCCTCCACTTT
CDR3 protein: CASSLTLGSYNSPLHF

V gene: TRBV3-1
D gene: .
clone size: once
J gene: TRBJ2-5
CDR3 DNA: TGTGCCAGCAGCCTAAGAAGTGAGCAGAATGAGCAGTACTTC
CDR3 protein: CASSLRSEQNEQYF

V gene: TRBV7-2
D gene: .
clone size: few
J gene: TRBJ1-2
CDR3 DNA: TGTGCCAGCAGCCTAGCCTCAGGGGCAGAAGTATCGTATGGCTACACCTTC
CDR3 protein: CASSLASGAEVSYGYTF

V gene: TRBV7-2
D gene: TRBD2
clone size: once
J gene: TRBJ2-5
CDR3 DNA: TGTGCCAGCAGCCCGTCACTAGCGGGGGGGCGGGAGACCCAGTACTTC
CDR3 protein: CASSPSLAGGRETQYF

V gene: TRBV21-1
D gene: .
clone size: .
J gene: TRBJ1-1
CDR3 DNA: TGTGCCCGCGAGACTGAAGCTTTCTTT
CDR3 protein: CARETEAFF

V gene: TRBV5-1
D gene: TRBD1
clone size: few
J gene: TRBJ2-5
CDR3 DNA: TGCGCCAGCAGCCTCCGGGACAGAGAGACCCAGTACTTC
CDR3 protein: CASSLRDRETQYF

V gene: TRBV27
D gene: TRBD1
clone size: .
J gene: TRBJ1-2
CDR3 DNA: TGTGCCAGCAGTCTAAGCGCCGGGACAGCCATCCTGTATGGCTACACCTTC
CDR3 protein: CASSLSAGTAILYGYTF

V gene: TRBV12-3/TRBV12-4
D gene: .
clone size: few
J gene: TRBJ2-4
CDR3 DNA: TGTGCCAGCAGTTCCAGGGGGGTAGGGGCCAAAAACATTCAGTACTTC
CDR3 protein: CASSSRGVGAKNIQYF

V gene: TRBV24-1
D gene: .
clone size: .
J gene: TRBJ2-3
CDR3 DNA: TGTGCCACCAGTGATCCAACTCTCAGCACAGATACGCAGTATTTT
CDR3 protein: CATSDPTLSTDTQYF

V gene: TRBV28
D gene: .
clone size: .
J gene: TRBJ2-1
CDR3 DNA: TGTGCCAGCAGTTTAAGGGTGGCCTACAATGAGCAGTTCTTC
CDR3 protein: CASSLRVAYNEQFF

V gene: TRBV6-5
D gene: .
clone size: .
J gene: TRBJ2-6
CDR3 DNA: TGTGCCAGCAGAAAACAGGGCGGTGGGGCCAACGTCCTGACTTTC
CDR3 protein: CASRKQGGGANVLTF

V gene: TRBV6-2/TRBV6-3
D gene: TRBD1
clone size: .
J gene: TRBJ2-7
CDR3 DNA: TGTGCCAGCAGTTACTGGGGACAGGTCCTTTCCTACGAGCAGTACTTC
CDR3 protein: CASSYWGQVLSYEQYF

V gene: TRBV9
D gene: .
clone size: .
J gene: TRBJ2-4
CDR3 DNA: TGTGCCAGCAGCGCCCTGGCAGGGTCCAAAAACATTCAGTACTTC
CDR3 protein: CASSALAGSKNIQYF

V gene: TRBV6-2/TRBV6-3
D gene: TRBD1
clone size: .
J gene: TRBJ2-7
CDR3 DNA: TGTGCCAGCAGTCTGTTTATTCGACCGGGACAGCACTCCTACGAGCAGTACTTC
CDR3 protein: CASSLFIRPGQHSYEQYF

V gene: TRBV12-5
D gene: TRBD1
clone size: few
J gene: TRBJ2-6
CDR3 DNA: TGTGCTAGTGCATCGACAGGGGCTGGGGCCAACGTCCTGACTTTC
CDR3 protein: CASASTGAGANVLTF

V gene: TRBV24-1
D gene: .
clone size: .
J gene: TRBJ2-3
CDR3 DNA: TGTGCCACGGCTCTGGCAGATACGCAGTATTTT
CDR3 protein: CATALADTQYF

V gene: TRBV5-1
D gene: .
clone size: .
J gene: TRBJ2-5
CDR3 DNA: TGCGCCAGCAACGAAAGGCCAGCGTCCCAAATGTACAATGAGCAGTACTTC
CDR3 protein: CASNERPASQMYNEQYF

V gene: TRBV20-1
D gene: TRBD2
clone size: .
J gene: TRBJ2-1
CDR3 DNA: TGCAGTGCTCCCCTCAGACTAGCAACCTACAATGAGCAGTTCTTC
CDR3 protein: CSAPLRLATYNEQFF

V gene: TRBV7-9
D gene: .
clone size: .
J gene: TRBJ2-7
CDR3 DNA: TGTGCCAGCAGCTTAGAGGCAGGGAACGAGCAGTACTTC
CDR3 protein: CASSLEAGNEQYF

V gene: TRBV11-2
D gene: TRBD2
clone size: .
J gene: TRBJ2-1
CDR3 DNA: TGTGCCAGCAGCCCTTGGACCACGGGGGGGGAGTTCTTC
CDR3 protein: CASSPWTTGGEFF

V gene: TRBV7-9
D gene: .
clone size: few
J gene: TRBJ2-7
CDR3 DNA: TGTGCCAGCAGCTTAATTTCGAAAGACTACGAGCAGTACTTC
CDR3 protein: CASSLISKDYEQYF

V gene: TRBV10-3
D gene: .
clone size: few
J gene: TRBJ2-1
CDR3 DNA: TGTGCCATCAAGGTCGGAGGGGCAGGGAGCTACAATGAGCAGTTCTTC
CDR3 protein: CAIKVGGAGSYNEQFF

V gene: TRBV5-1
D gene: .
clone size: .
J gene: TRBJ2-3
CDR3 DNA: TGCGCCAGCAGCTTGGAACAGGTCAAAGATACGCAGTATTTT
CDR3 protein: CASSLEQVKDTQYF

V gene: TRBV20-1
D gene: .
clone size: once
J gene: TRBJ1-6
CDR3 DNA: TGCAGTGCTAACCTTGCTGGGGAGCCGGGTGGTTCACCCCTCCACTTT
CDR3 protein: CSANLAGEPGGSPLHF

V gene: TRBV7-6
D gene: .
clone size: few
J gene: TRBJ2-5
CDR3 DNA: TGTGCCAGCAGCCCACCTAGGGGCCAAGAGACCCAGTACTTC
CDR3 protein: CASSPPRGQETQYF

V gene: TRBV4-2
D gene: TRBD2
clone size: .
J gene: TRBJ2-6
CDR3 DNA: TGTGCCAGCAGCCAAGAAAGCCTAGCGGGGAACTCTGGGGCCAACGTCCTGACTTTC
CDR3 protein: CASSQESLAGNSGANVLTF

V gene: TRBV15
D gene: .
clone size: .
J gene: TRBJ1-2
CDR3 DNA: TGTGCCACCAGCAGAGATCTTGGGGACGGCTACACCTTC
CDR3 protein: CATSRDLGDGYTF

V gene: TRBV9
D gene: .
clone size: .
J gene: TRBJ1-1
CDR3 DNA: TGTGCCAGCAGCCCTGTGGGGGGGGAAAACACTGAAGCTTTCTTT
CDR3 protein: CASSPVGGENTEAFF